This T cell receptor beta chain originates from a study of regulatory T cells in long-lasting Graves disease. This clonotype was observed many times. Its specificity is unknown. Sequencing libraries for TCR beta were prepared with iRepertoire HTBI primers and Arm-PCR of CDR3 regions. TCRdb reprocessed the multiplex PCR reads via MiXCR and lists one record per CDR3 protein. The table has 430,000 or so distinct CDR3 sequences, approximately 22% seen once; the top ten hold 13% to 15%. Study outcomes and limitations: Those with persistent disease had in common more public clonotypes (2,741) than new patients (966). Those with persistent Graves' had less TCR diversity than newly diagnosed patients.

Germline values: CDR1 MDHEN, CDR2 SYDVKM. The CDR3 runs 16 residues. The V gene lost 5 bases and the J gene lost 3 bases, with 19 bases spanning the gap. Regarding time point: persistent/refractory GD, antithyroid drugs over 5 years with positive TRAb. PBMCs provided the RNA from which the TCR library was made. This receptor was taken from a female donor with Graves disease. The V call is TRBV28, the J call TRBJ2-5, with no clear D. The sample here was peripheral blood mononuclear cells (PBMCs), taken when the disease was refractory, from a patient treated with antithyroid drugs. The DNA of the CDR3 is TGTGCCAGCAGTATACTGAAAGACCCAAAAGAAGAGACCCAGTACTTC. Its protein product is CASSILKDPKEETQYF.